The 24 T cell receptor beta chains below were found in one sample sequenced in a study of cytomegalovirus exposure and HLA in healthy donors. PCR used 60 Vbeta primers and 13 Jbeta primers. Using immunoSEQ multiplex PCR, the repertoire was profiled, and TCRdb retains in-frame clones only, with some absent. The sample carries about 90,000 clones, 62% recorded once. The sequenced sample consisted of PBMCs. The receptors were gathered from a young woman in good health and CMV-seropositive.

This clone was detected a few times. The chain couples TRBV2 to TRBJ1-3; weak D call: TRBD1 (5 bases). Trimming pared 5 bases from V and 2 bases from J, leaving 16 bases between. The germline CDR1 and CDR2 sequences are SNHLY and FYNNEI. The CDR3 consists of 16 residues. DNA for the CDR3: TGTGCCAGCAGTACCCTTGAGACCAGGGCTGGAAACACCATATATTTT. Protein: CASSTLETRAGNTIYF.

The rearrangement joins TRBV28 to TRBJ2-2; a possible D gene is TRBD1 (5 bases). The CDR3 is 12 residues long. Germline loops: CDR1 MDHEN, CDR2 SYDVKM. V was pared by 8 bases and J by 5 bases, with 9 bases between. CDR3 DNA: TGTGCCAGCCAGGGAAGGACCGGGGAGCTGTTTTTT. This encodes CASQGRTGELFF.

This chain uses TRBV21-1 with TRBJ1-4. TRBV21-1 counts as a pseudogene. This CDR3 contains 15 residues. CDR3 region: CASSKPRVTNEKLFF. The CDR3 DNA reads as TGTGCCAGCAGCAAACCCCGGGTGACTAATGAAAAACTGTTTTTT.

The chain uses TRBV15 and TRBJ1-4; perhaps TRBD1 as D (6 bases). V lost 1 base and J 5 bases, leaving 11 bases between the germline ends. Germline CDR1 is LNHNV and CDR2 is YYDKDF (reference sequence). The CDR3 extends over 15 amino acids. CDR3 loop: CATSRAGVGNEKLFF. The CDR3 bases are TGTGCCACCAGCAGAGCAGGGGTGGGAAATGAAAAACTGTTTTTT.

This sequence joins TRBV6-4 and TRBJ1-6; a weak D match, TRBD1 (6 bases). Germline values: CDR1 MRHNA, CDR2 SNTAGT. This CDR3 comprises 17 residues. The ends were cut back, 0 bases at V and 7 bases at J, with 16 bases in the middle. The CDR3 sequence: CASSDSRDRIGNSPLHF. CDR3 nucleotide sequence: TGTGCCAGCAGTGACTCGAGAGACAGGATAGGGAATTCACCCCTCCACTTT.

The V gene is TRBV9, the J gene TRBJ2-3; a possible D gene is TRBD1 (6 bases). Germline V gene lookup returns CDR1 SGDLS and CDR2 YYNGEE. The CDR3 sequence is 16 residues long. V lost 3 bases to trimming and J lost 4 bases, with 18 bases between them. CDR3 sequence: CASSGGLRGSADTQYF. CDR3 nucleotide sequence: TGTGCCAGCAGCGGGGGGTTGAGGGGGAGTGCAGATACGCAGTATTTT.

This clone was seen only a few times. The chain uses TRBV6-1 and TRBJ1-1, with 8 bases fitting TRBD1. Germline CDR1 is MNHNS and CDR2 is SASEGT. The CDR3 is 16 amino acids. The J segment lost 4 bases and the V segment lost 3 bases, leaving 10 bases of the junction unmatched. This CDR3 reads CASSESLNRGITEAFF. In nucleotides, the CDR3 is TGTGCCAGCAGTGAGAGCCTTAACAGGGGGATCACTGAAGCTTTCTTT.

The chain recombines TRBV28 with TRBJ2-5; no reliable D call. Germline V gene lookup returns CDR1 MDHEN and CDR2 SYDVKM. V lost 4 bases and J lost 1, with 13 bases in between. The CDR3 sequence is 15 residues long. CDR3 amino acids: CASSSIDKPQETQYF. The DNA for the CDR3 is TGTGCCAGCAGTTCAATCGACAAACCCCAAGAGACCCAGTACTTC.

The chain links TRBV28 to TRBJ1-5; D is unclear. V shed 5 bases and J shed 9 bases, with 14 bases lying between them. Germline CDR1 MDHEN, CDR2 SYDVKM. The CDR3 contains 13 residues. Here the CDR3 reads CASSPPLGRPQHF. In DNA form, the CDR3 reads TGTGCCAGCAGTCCCCCTCTTGGCAGGCCCCAGCATTTT.

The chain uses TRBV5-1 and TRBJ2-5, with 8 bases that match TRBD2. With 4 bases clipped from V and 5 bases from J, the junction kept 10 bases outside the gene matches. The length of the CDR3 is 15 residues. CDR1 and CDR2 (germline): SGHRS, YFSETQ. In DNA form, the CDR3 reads TGCGCCAGCAGCAAGAGCGGGGGAGGGGAGGAGACCCAGTACTTC. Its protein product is CASSKSGGGEETQYF.

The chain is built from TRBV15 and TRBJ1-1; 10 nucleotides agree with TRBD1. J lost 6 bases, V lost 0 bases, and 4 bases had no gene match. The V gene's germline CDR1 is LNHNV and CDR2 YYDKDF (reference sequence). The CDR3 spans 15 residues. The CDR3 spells CATSRDRQGAAEAFF. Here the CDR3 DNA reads TGTGCCACCAGCAGAGATAGACAGGGGGCCGCTGAAGCTTTCTTT.

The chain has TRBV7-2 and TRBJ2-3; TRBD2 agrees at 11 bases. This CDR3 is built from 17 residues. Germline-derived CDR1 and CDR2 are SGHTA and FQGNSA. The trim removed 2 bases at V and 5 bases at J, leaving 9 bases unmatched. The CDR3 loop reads CASSLSANSGGVDTQYF. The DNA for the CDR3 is TGTGCCAGCAGCTTATCGGCGAATAGCGGGGGGGTAGATACGCAGTATTTT.

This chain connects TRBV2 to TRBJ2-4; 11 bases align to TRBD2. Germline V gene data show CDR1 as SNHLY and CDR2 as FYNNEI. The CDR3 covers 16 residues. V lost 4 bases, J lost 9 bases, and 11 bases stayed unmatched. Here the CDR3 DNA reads TGTGCCAGCAGTGTACCGGGATTAGCGGGGGGGACCATTCAGTACTTC. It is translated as CASSVPGLAGGTIQYF.

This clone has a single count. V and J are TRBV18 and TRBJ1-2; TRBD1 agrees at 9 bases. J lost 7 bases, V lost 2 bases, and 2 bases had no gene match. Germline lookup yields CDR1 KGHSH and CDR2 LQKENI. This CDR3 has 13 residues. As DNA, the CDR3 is TGTGCCAGCTCACCAACAGGGGGCGGTGGCTACACCTTC. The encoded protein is CASSPTGGGGYTF.

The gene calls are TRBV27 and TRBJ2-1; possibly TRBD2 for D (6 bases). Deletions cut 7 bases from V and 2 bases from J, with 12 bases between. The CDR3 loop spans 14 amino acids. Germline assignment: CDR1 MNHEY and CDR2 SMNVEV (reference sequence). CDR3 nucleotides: TGTGCCAGCAAACGGGACTTTGCCTACAATGAGCAGTTCTTC. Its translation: CASKRDFAYNEQFF.

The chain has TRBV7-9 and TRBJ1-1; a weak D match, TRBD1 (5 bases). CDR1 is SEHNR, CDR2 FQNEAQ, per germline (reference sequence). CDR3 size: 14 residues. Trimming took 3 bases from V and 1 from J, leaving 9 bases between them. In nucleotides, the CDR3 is TGTGCCAGCAGCTTCTGGACACAGAACACTGAAGCTTTCTTT. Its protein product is CASSFWTQNTEAFF.

The CDR3 DNA sequence: TGTGCCAGCAGCCACGGACAGGGAGAAAACACCATATATTTT. Protein product: CASSHGQGENTIYF. This chain links TRBV4-2 with TRBJ1-3; 8 bases are shared with TRBD1. V gave up 3 bases and J gave up 6 bases; unmatched junction bases: 4. In germline, CDR1 is LGHNA, CDR2 YNFKEQ. The CDR3 runs to 14 residues.

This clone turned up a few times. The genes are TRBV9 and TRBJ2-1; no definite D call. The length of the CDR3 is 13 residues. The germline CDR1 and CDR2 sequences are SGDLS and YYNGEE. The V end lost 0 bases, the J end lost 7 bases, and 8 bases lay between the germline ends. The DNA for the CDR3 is TGTGCCAGCAGCGTAGCTTCCCGGAATGAGCAGTTCTTC. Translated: CASSVASRNEQFF.

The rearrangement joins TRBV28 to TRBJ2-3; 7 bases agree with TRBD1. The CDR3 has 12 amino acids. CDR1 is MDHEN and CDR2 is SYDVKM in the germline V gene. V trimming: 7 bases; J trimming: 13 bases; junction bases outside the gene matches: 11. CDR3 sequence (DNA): TGTGCCAGCAATCACCGCCCGACAGGGAAGTATTTT. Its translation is CASNHRPTGKYF.

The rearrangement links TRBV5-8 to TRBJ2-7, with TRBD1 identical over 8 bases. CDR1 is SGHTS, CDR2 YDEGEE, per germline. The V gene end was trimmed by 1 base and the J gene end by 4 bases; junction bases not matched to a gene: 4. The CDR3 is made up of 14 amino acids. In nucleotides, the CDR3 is TGTGCCAGCAGCTTGTACAGGGGGTCATACGAGCAGTACTTC. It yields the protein CASSLYRGSYEQYF. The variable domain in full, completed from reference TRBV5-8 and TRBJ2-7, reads EAGVTQSPTHLIKTRGQQATLRCSPISGHTSVYWYQQALGLGLQFLLWYDEGEERNRGNFPPRFSGRQFPNYSSELNVNALELEDSALYLCASSLYRGSYEQYFGPGTRLTVT.

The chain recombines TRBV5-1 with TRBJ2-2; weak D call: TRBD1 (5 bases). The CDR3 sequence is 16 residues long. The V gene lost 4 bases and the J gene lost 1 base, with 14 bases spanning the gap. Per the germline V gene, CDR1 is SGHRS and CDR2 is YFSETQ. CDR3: CASSKLGAVNTGELFF. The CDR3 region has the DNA TGCGCCAGCAGCAAACTTGGGGCGGTGAACACCGGGGAGCTGTTTTTT.

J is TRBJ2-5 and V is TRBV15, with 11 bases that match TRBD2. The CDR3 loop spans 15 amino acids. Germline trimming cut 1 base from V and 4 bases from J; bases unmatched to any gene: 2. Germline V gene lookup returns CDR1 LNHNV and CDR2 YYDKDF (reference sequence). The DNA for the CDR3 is TGTGCCACCAGCAGAGGTAGCGGGGGGGCAGAGACCCAGTACTTC. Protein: CATSRGSGGAETQYF.

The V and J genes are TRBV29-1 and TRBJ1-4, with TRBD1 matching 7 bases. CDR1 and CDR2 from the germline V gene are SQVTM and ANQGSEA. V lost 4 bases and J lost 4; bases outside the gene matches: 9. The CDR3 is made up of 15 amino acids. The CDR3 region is CSVGYTGAFNEKLFF. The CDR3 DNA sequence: TGCAGCGTTGGATACACAGGGGCGTTTAATGAAAAACTGTTTTTT.

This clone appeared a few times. The CDR3 DNA reads as TGTGCCAGCAGTGAAGTCGGGACAGACTATGGCTACACCTTC. Translating gives CASSEVGTDYGYTF. The rearrangement links TRBV6-1 to TRBJ1-2; 7 bases align to TRBD1. The germline V gene encodes CDR1 MNHNS and CDR2 SASEGT. Unmatched junction bases numbered 2, after V lost 1 base and J lost 3 bases. The CDR3 totals 14 residues.